The 9 T cell receptor beta chains in this list originate from one sample, sequenced in a study of cytomegalovirus exposure and HLA in healthy donors. The PCR had 60 Vbeta and 13 Jbeta primers. Generated by immunoSEQ multiplex PCR, the TCRdb table keeps only in-frame clones and is missing some. The sample contains about 160,000 clones, 85% of which appear only once. Sequenced sample: PBMCs. Receptors were obtained from a man between 18 and 29 years old in good health and CMV-seropositive.

The chain joins TRBV11-2 to TRBJ1-2; TRBD1 might be the D (5 bases). The germline V and J ends were trimmed by 5 bases and 7 bases, with 14 bases remaining between them. Looked up from germline, CDR1 is SGHAT and CDR2 is FQNNGV. CDR3 length: 13 residues. CDR3: CASSPLDIPGYTF. DNA of the CDR3: TGTGCCAGCAGCCCACTGGACATCCCTGGCTACACCTTC.

The CDR3 reads CASSSDTGELFF. CDR3 coding DNA: TGTGCCAGCAGCTCCGACACCGGGGAGCTGTTTTTT. The gene calls are TRBV7-2 and TRBJ2-2; no reliable D call. CDR1 and CDR2 (germline): SGHTA, FQGNSA. The V and J ends lost 4 bases and 3 bases respectively, with 3 bases between them. This CDR3 has 12 residues.

The chain uses TRBV5-4 and TRBJ2-1, with D perhaps TRBD1 (8 bases). The CDR3 has 17 amino acids. V shed 2 bases and J shed 3 bases, with 18 bases lying between them. Germline V CDR1 and CDR2: SGHNT, YYREEE (reference sequence). The CDR3 loop reads CASSLGGDRPSYNEQFF. The DNA for the CDR3 is TGTGCCAGCAGCTTAGGGGGGGACAGGCCAAGCTACAATGAGCAGTTCTTC.

The rearrangement links TRBV5-1 to TRBJ1-1; unclear D gene. CDR3 length: 16 residues. The V and J ends lost 5 bases and 1 base respectively, with 18 bases between them. Germline CDR1 is SGHRS and CDR2 is YFSETQ. The CDR3 DNA reads as TGCGCCAGCAGTTTAGGACGGACTACGCAGAACACTGAAGCTTTCTTT. Its translation is CASSLGRTTQNTEAFF.

About this clone itself: The sample has other DNA sequences that encode this CDR3 too. This chain connects TRBV18 to TRBJ1-5, with a possible D match to TRBD1 (5 bases). The V end was cut by 2 bases, the J end by 4 bases, with 6 bases between. From germline, CDR1 is KGHSH and CDR2 LQKENI. The CDR3 length is 13 residues. DNA of the CDR3: TGTGCCAGCTCACCAGACAGAAATCAGCCCCAGCATTTT. Its protein product is CASSPDRNQPQHF.

The rearrangement links TRBV7-9 to TRBJ2-7, with D tentatively TRBD1 (5 bases). This CDR3 comprises 14 residues. V lost 1 base, J lost 2 bases, and 9 bases lay in between. Germline assignment: CDR1 SEHNR and CDR2 FQNEAQ (reference sequence). This CDR3 reads CASSLGGRTYEQYF. CDR3 in DNA: TGTGCCAGCAGCTTAGGGGGCAGGACCTACGAGCAGTACTTC.

This clone was detected once. V gene TRBV19 combines with J gene TRBJ1-2, with 8 bases aligning to TRBD1. Trimming cost V 3 bases and J 4 bases; bases outside gene matches: 1. Germline V gives CDR1 LNHDA, CDR2 SQIVND (reference sequence). The CDR3 length is 13 residues. The chain's CDR3 is CASSMTGAYGYTF. DNA of the CDR3: TGTGCCAGTAGTATGACAGGGGCCTATGGCTACACCTTC.

This clone was picked up a small number of times. J is TRBJ2-7 and V is TRBV7-3; D might be TRBD1 (6 bases). V dropped 5 bases and J dropped 6 bases, with 17 bases sitting between them. The length of the CDR3 is 14 residues. Per the germline V gene, CDR1 is SGHTA and CDR2 is FQGTGA. The CDR3 sequence is CASSANRVGSEQYF. DNA of the CDR3: TGTGCCAGCAGCGCCAACAGGGTAGGGTCCGAGCAGTACTTC.

J is TRBJ1-1 and V is TRBV5-4; 9 nucleotides match TRBD1. This CDR3 comprises 16 residues. Losses at the gene ends were 4 bases for V and 0 bases for J; bases not matched to a gene: 7. CDR1 and CDR2 (germline): SGHNT, YYREEE (reference sequence). The CDR3 reads CASSPDRGGMNTEAFF. The DNA of the CDR3 is TGTGCCAGCAGCCCCGACAGGGGGGGCATGAACACTGAAGCTTTCTTT.